These T cell receptor beta chains were read from a single sample in a study of T cells in Graves' hyperthyroidism and ophthalmopathy. TCRdb re-derived calls from the multiplex PCR reads in MiXCR, one entry per CDR3 protein. The sample holds 400,000 or so distinct CDR3 sequences, over 12% seen once. Sequenced material: blood. The receptors shown here come from a man aged 45-65 years with Graves' ophthalmopathy. Each CDR3 is given with its conserved first and last residue. D genes are given only for firm matches. Size is stated for part of the rows, as once, few or many counts, or as a class when the clone is expanded.

TRBD1	few	TRBV28	TRBJ2-7	CASSLGTAFSYEQYF	TGTGCCAGCAGTTTGGGGACAGCCTTTTCCTACGAGCAGTACTTC
TRBD2	-	TRBV4-2	TRBJ2-2	CASSQAGTSGNGGELFF	TGTGCCAGCAGCCAAGCCGGGACTAGCGGTAACGGCGGGGAGCTGTTTTTT
-	once	TRBV5-1	TRBJ2-1	CASSLGQGETQFF	TGCGCCAGCAGCTTGGGGCAGGGTGAGACCCAGTTCTTC
-	many	TRBV6-1	TRBJ1-1	CASSESGGSWGNTEAFF	TGTGCCAGCAGTGAATCCGGGGGCTCATGGGGGAACACTGAAGCTTTCTTT
TRBD2	-	TRBV28	TRBJ2-1	CASSLFRTSGSYNEQFF	TGTGCCAGCAGTTTATTCCGGACTAGCGGAAGCTACAATGAGCAGTTCTTC
-	many	TRBV6-1	TRBJ2-1	CASSPITSSYNEQFF	TGTGCCAGCAGCCCAATTACGAGCTCCTACAATGAGCAGTTCTTC
-	many	TRBV27	TRBJ2-7	CASRDISYEQYF	TGTGCCAGCCGGGACATATCCTACGAGCAGTACTTC
-	many	TRBV3-1	TRBJ2-3	CASSQDSDTQYF	TGTGCCAGCAGCCAAGATTCAGATACGCAGTATTTT
TRBD1	few	TRBV20-1	TRBJ1-2	CSAGDSNYGYTF	TGCAGTGCTGGGGACAGTAACTATGGCTACACCTTC
-	many	TRBV28	TRBJ2-7	CASAQGSYEQYF	TGTGCCAGCGCACAGGGCTCCTACGAGCAGTACTTC
TRBD2	-	TRBV19	TRBJ2-5	CASNSGRAHETQYF	TGTGCCAGTAATAGCGGGAGGGCCCATGAGACCCAGTACTTC
-	few	TRBV12-3/TRBV12-4	TRBJ2-1	CASSKVSGDNEQFF	TGTGCCAGCAGCAAGGTATCAGGGGACAATGAGCAGTTCTTC
TRBD2	many	TRBV7-9	TRBJ2-3	CASSLAGTTDTQYF	TGTGCTAGCAGCTTAGCGGGGACCACAGATACGCAGTATTTT
TRBD2	few	TRBV4-1	TRBJ2-1	CASSHLAGALDEQFF	TGCGCCAGCAGCCACCTAGCGGGAGCGCTAGATGAGCAGTTCTTC
-	many	TRBV5-1	TRBJ2-4	CASSLVEGTNIQYF	TGCGCCAGCAGCTTGGTGGAGGGGACAAACATTCAGTACTTC
-	many	TRBV27	TRBJ2-2	CASSLVSPFANTGELFF	TGTGCCAGCAGTTTAGTTAGCCCGTTCGCGAACACCGGGGAGCTGTTTTTT
-	-	TRBV2	TRBJ1-2	CASRETGPGGYTF	TGTGCCAGCAGAGAAACAGGGCCGGGTGGCTACACCTTC
TRBD2	-	TRBV4-1	TRBJ2-1	CASSQGVIAGLLFF	TGCGCCAGCAGCCAAGGGGTAATAGCGGGATTGCTGTTCTTC
TRBD2	many	TRBV20-1	TRBJ2-1	CSARDRIAGVNEQFF	TGCAGTGCTAGAGATCGGATAGCGGGAGTTAATGAGCAGTTCTTC
-	few	TRBV29-1	TRBJ2-4	CSVDVYPFLAKNIQYF	TGCAGCGTTGATGTCTACCCCTTCCTAGCCAAAAACATTCAGTACTTC
-	many	TRBV6-1	TRBJ1-5	CASSELGVSNQPQHF	TGTGCCAGCAGTGAATTAGGAGTTAGCAATCAGCCCCAGCATTTT
-	-	TRBV20-1	TRBJ2-1	CSARDRDKNNEQFF	TGCAGTGCTAGAGACCGGGACAAGAACAATGAGCAGTTCTTC
-	few	TRBV12-3/TRBV12-4	TRBJ1-5	CASSLNAVQPQHF	TGTGCCAGCAGTTTGAATGCGGTTCAGCCCCAGCATTTT
TRBD2	-	TRBV6-1	TRBJ2-7	CASRRAAGGSEQYF	TGTGCCAGCAGGAGGGCAGCGGGAGGGAGCGAGCAGTACTTC
-	-	TRBV19	TRBJ1-5	CASNRQFNEPQHF	TGTGCCAGTAATAGACAGTTCAATGAGCCCCAGCATTTT
-	-	TRBV11-3	TRBJ2-2	CASSLMIAGELFF	TGTGCCAGCAGCTTAATGATCGCCGGGGAGCTGTTTTTT
TRBD1	few	TRBV19	TRBJ2-7	CASSKGGDRRSEQYF	TGTGCCAGTAGTAAGGGCGGGGACAGGCGGAGCGAGCAGTACTTC
TRBD1	many	TRBV6-1	TRBJ2-7	CASTTGASYEQYF	TGTGCCAGCACTACAGGGGCGTCCTACGAGCAGTACTTC
TRBD1	-	TRBV9	TRBJ2-7	CASSGRQGAPYEQYF	TGTGCCAGCAGCGGGAGACAGGGGGCTCCCTACGAGCAGTACTTC
-	many	TRBV5-1	TRBJ1-1	CASSLNPGTMNTEAFF	TGCGCCAGCAGCTTGAATCCGGGCACCATGAACACTGAAGCTTTCTTT
-	-	TRBV4-1	TRBJ1-1	CASSFNRYRQANTEAFF	TGCGCCAGCAGCTTTAATCGATACAGGCAGGCGAACACTGAAGCTTTCTTT
-	-	TRBV14	TRBJ2-5	CASSQVYIGETQYF	TGTGCCAGCAGCCAAGTTTACATCGGGGAGACCCAGTACTTC
-	many	TRBV30	TRBJ1-1	CAWEARGNTEAFF	TGTGCCTGGGAAGCGAGAGGGAACACTGAAGCTTTCTTT
-	many	TRBV29-1	TRBJ1-2	CSVDTGSAYGYTF	TGCAGCGTTGATACAGGCTCTGCTTATGGCTACACCTTC